Sequencing of this TCR beta chain was carried out in a study of T cell changes during pregnancy in multiple sclerosis (dated by TCRdb to the late 2010s). For context, the study as a whole: In women with multiple sclerosis, the researchers looked at how the T cell repertoire shifted as pregnancy progressed.

This clone has a handful of counts. The antigen it binds to is not known. Base qualities are not recorded, but no much larger clone differs from it by a single base. Libraries were made using the immunoSEQ multiplex PCR assay. Held by TCRdb, this immuneACCESS table contains in-frame sequences only and omits some clones. Under half of the omission traces to an unresolved V gene where checked; the cause of the rest is unknown. The table for this sample lists under 70,000 clones; around 91% of them were counted only once. The ten biggest clones cover roughly 1.4% of the sample. Taken from the germline V gene, the CDR1 and CDR2 loops are SGHTA and FQGNSA. Spanning cysteine to phenylalanine, the CDR3 consists of 14 amino acids. Only the CDR3 region is kept as DNA, spanning 42 bases read in frame from base 1. The V end loses 4 bases and the J end loses 7 bases, and a stretch of 11 bases separates them.

The sample in question was peripheral blood, obtained after pregnancy. The TCR sequence derives from a female donor in good health, enrolled as a control in a pregnancy study. In this chain, TRBV7-2 is recombined with TRBJ1-6; TRBD1 might be the D gene, on 5 matching bases. The CDR3 here reads CASSSRAGNSPLHF. Here is the DNA: TGTGCCAGCAGCTCCAGGGCGGGGAATTCACCCCTCCACTTT. The full variable domain, completed from the reference TRBV7-2 and TRBJ1-6 proteins outside the CDR3, reads GAGVSQSPSNKVTEKGKDVELRCDPISGHTALYWYRQSLGQGLEFLIYFQGNSAPDKSGLPSDRFSAERTGGSVSTLTIQRTQQEDSAVYLCASSSRAGNSPLHFGNGTRLTVT.